The clone carrying this T cell receptor beta chain was detected only a few times. Its antigen is as yet unknown. This record belongs to a study of T-cell reconstitution after alpha-beta-depleted transplantation in children. Study-wide findings and caveats: Newly produced T cells mostly provided counts and TCRbeta diversity after one year, as hyperexpanded clones declined. As was reported, about two months after transplant, alpha-beta T cells came from several hundred expanded graft clones.

Unique molecular identifiers were used in preparing the TCRbeta library. Using its own MiXCR run on the PCR reads, TCRdb lists one record per CDR3 protein. This sample has some 830,000 distinct CDR3 sequences; roughly 15% occur once, and the top ten carry under 6%. Germline lookup yields CDR1 SGHDN and CDR2 FVKESK. The V end lost 0 bases, the J end lost 4 bases, and 16 bases lay between the germline ends. The CDR3 totals 17 residues. Sequences were derived from PBMCs, mostly from graft donor cells, sampled 360 days after TCRalphabeta/CD19-depleted stem cell transplant. The genes are TRBV14 and TRBJ2-1; weak D call: TRBD1 (5 bases). The source of this sequence is a male patient younger than 18 who had a stem cell transplant for acute lymphoblastic leukemia, so the T cells may come from the graft donor. The CDR3 DNA reads TGTGCCAGCAGCCAAGATATGGGGCTACCTTTATACAATGAGCAGTTCTTC. This codes for CASSQDMGLPLYNEQFF.